The next 30 T cell receptor beta chains were all read from a single sample in a study of somatic mutations in cytotoxic T cells in rheumatoid arthritis. Data came from immunoSEQ multiplex PCR; TCRdb stores just in-frame clones and leaves some out. This sample has 17,000 or so clones; 65% to 80% occur once, and the top ten carry about 5.1%. Sequences were obtained from CD8+ T cells sorted from blood. These receptors were obtained from an adult with rheumatoid arthritis.

V is TRBV4-2 and J is TRBJ1-4; weak D call: TRBD1 (6 bases). CDR3 length equals 16 residues. Trimming cost V 1 base and J 0 bases, with 9 bases left between them. The V gene's germline CDR1 is LGHNA and CDR2 YNFKEQ. The CDR3 DNA sequence: TGTGCCAGCAGCCAAGGGGGACATGCAACTAATGAAAAACTGTTTTTT. Residues: CASSQGGHATNEKLFF.

V gene TRBV9 combines with J gene TRBJ1-1, with D possibly being TRBD1 (5 bases). Germline V gene data show CDR1 as SGDLS and CDR2 as YYNGEE. CDR3 length: 14 amino acids. V lost 2 bases and J 6 bases, leaving 14 bases between the germline ends. The CDR3 protein is CASSVGGPTAEAFF. The CDR3 DNA sequence: TGTGCCAGCAGCGTGGGGGGACCGACGGCTGAAGCTTTCTTT.

The chain couples TRBV5-1 to TRBJ2-7; TRBD2 aligns across 7 bases. J lost 0 bases, V lost 4 bases, and 13 bases had no gene match. Germline V gene sequence: CDR1 SGHRS, CDR2 YFSETQ. This CDR3 contains 17 residues. CDR3 bases: TGCGCCAGCAGCCCCCGCCCGGAAGCGGGGCACTCCTACGAGCAGTACTTC. It translates to CASSPRPEAGHSYEQYF.

The V and J genes are TRBV9 and TRBJ2-7; 9 nucleotides match TRBD1. The V gene end was trimmed by 4 bases and the J gene end by 5 bases; junction bases not matched to a gene: 13. The CDR3 is 16 amino acids. Germline CDR1 SGDLS, CDR2 YYNGEE. Here the CDR3 reads CASSPHGQGMKNEQYF. The CDR3, as DNA: TGTGCCAGCAGCCCCCACGGACAGGGGATGAAGAACGAGCAGTACTTC.

The V and J genes are TRBV6-5 and TRBJ1-4; D gene ambiguous. With 0 bases removed from V and 7 bases from J, the gap between germline ends came to 15 bases. Germline V gene data show CDR1 as MNHEY and CDR2 as SVGAGI. The CDR3 runs to 16 residues. The CDR3 bases are TGTGCCAGCAGTTACTCAACCTTGAACACGGGTGAAAAACTGTTTTTT. Its protein is CASSYSTLNTGEKLFF.

The V call is TRBV2, the J call TRBJ1-4; D gene unclear. In germline, CDR1 is SNHLY, CDR2 FYNNEI. The CDR3 totals 18 residues. V lost 0 bases and J lost 0, with 14 bases in between. Written as DNA, the CDR3 is TGTGCCAGCAGTGAAGCGTCGTTGAAGAAAGCAACTAATGAAAAACTGTTTTTT. Encoded protein: CASSEASLKKATNEKLFF.

V gene TRBV7-6 combines with J gene TRBJ1-5, with 9 bases lining up with TRBD1. Trimming took 5 bases from V and 7 from J; bases not matched to a gene: 12. Germline lookup yields CDR1 SGHVS and CDR2 FNYEAQ. The CDR3 totals 16 residues. The CDR3 DNA reads TGTGCCAGCAGCCAGGGACAGGGAGGCTTAGGGCAGCCCCAGCATTTT. Amino acids: CASSQGQGGLGQPQHF. The complete variable domain, with remaining parts taken from reference TRBV7-6 and TRBJ1-5, reads GAGVSQSPRYKVTKRGQDVALRCDPISGHVSLYWYRQALGQGPEFLTYFNYEAQQDKSGLPNDRFSAERPEGSISTLTIQRTEQRDSAMYRCASSQGQGGLGQPQHFGDGTRLSIL.

V gene TRBV9 combines with J gene TRBJ1-2; D may be TRBD1 (5 bases). This CDR3 contains 14 residues. Germline values: CDR1 SGDLS, CDR2 YYNGEE. V lost 0 bases and J 5 bases, leaving 11 bases between the germline ends. This CDR3 is CASSVDGSGYGYTF. DNA for the CDR3: TGTGCCAGCAGCGTAGACGGTTCAGGGTATGGCTACACCTTC. Full variable domain (missing parts from reference TRBV9 and TRBJ1-2): DSGVTQTPKHLITATGQRVTLRCSPRSGDLSVYWYQQSLDQGLQFLIQYYNGEERAKGNILERFSAQQFPDLHSELNLSSLELGDSALYFCASSVDGSGYGYTFGSGTRLTVV.

This clone was detected only once. V gene TRBV13 combines with J gene TRBJ2-3, with TRBD2 matching over 7 bases. This CDR3 has 16 amino acids. The germline CDR1 and CDR2 sequences are PRHDT and FYEKMQ (reference sequence). Trimming removed 4 bases from V and 1 base from J; junction bases left unmatched: 8. The CDR3 protein is CASSSPSAGRTDTQYF. The CDR3 nucleotides read TGTGCCAGCAGCTCCCCGTCAGCGGGGCGCACAGATACGCAGTATTTT.

With regard to this clone: Within the sample, other DNA sequences also encode this same CDR3. The chain links TRBV29-1 to TRBJ1-2, with 7 bases aligning to TRBD1. This CDR3 has 14 amino acids. V lost 6 bases and J lost 5; bases outside the gene matches: 12. Germline V gene lookup returns CDR1 SQVTM and CDR2 ANQGSEA. The CDR3 DNA reads TGCAGCGTCCCAGTGCACAGGGGAAGTTATGGCTACACCTTC. This encodes CSVPVHRGSYGYTF.

The chain has TRBV6-5 and TRBJ1-1; perhaps TRBD1 as D (5 bases). The CDR3 is 13 amino acids. CDR1 and CDR2 from the germline V gene are MNHEY and SVGAGI. The ends were cut back, 0 bases at V and 11 bases at J, with 13 bases in the middle. The CDR3 region is CASSYSEGIRAFF. The CDR3, as DNA: TGTGCCAGCAGTTACTCGGAGGGGATACGGGCTTTCTTT.

The rearrangement joins TRBV6-1 to TRBJ1-1, with 9 bases matching TRBD1. CDR3 size: 15 residues. J was trimmed by 6 bases and V by 7 bases; bases with no gene match: 12. CDR1 and CDR2 from the germline V gene are MNHNS and SASEGT. As DNA, the CDR3 is TGTGCCAGCAAGCCATTGACAGGGGGGAGATCTGAAGCTTTCTTT. This translates into CASKPLTGGRSEAFF.

The chain carries TRBV5-6 and TRBJ1-3, with D unclear. The CDR3 covers 14 residues. V lost 1 base and J lost 0, with 5 bases in between. CDR1 and CDR2 from the germline V gene are SGHDT and YYEEEE. DNA of the CDR3: TGTGCCAGCAGCTTGCTTCACTCTGGAAACACCATATATTTT. This gives the protein CASSLLHSGNTIYF.

The gene calls are TRBV19 and TRBJ2-1; 7 bases line up with TRBD2. Losses at the gene ends were 3 bases for V and 5 bases for J; bases not matched to a gene: 1. The CDR3 sequence is 13 residues long. Germline CDR1 reads LNHDA; CDR2 reads SQIVND (reference sequence). The CDR3 DNA is TGTGCCAGTAGTATGGGAGGGGACAATGAGCAGTTCTTC. Its protein product is CASSMGGDNEQFF.

A few counts support this clone. Here the CDR3 reads CASSKAGGAYEQYF. The CDR3 region has the DNA TGTGCCAGCAGCAAGGCAGGGGGTGCCTACGAGCAGTACTTC. This rearrangement joins TRBV13 to TRBJ2-7; TRBD1 aligns across 7 bases. In germline, CDR1 is PRHDT, CDR2 FYEKMQ (reference sequence). The trim removed 5 bases at V and 2 bases at J, leaving 6 bases unmatched. This CDR3 region has 14 residues.

Here the CDR3 DNA reads TGTGCCAGCAGCTCTACCGCGCTAAGGGCCTTAGGGGAGACCCAGTACTTC. This gives the protein CASSSTALRALGETQYF. V is TRBV13 and J is TRBJ2-5; D is uncertain. Trimming left V 4 bases short and J 5 bases short, with 23 bases between. The CDR3 totals 17 residues. The germline V gene has CDR1 PRHDT and CDR2 FYEKMQ (reference sequence).

The V call is TRBV14, the J call TRBJ2-7, with 9 bases lining up with TRBD2. J was trimmed by 2 bases and V by 4 bases; bases with no gene match: 9. The CDR3 runs to 16 residues. Germline CDR1 SGHDN, CDR2 FVKESK. CDR3 in DNA: TGTGCCAGCAGCCCCCCTCTAGCGGGGAATCCCTACGAGCAGTACTTC. Translated, it gives CASSPPLAGNPYEQYF.

CDR3 in amino acids: CASSPGTTSGNTIYF. The CDR3 region has the DNA TGCGCCAGCAGCCCCGGGACGACCTCTGGAAACACCATATATTTT. The chain uses TRBV5-1 and TRBJ1-3, with D possibly TRBD1 on 5 matching bases. V was cut by 4 bases and J by 0 bases, with 11 bases left in between. The germline V gene has CDR1 SGHRS and CDR2 YFSETQ. CDR3 length: 15 residues.

The J gene is TRBJ2-1, the V gene TRBV9, with TRBD2 matching 10 bases. J lost 6 bases, V lost 0 bases, and 15 bases had no gene match. The CDR3 sequence is 19 residues long. Germline CDR1 is SGDLS and CDR2 is YYNGEE. As DNA, the CDR3 is TGTGCCAGCAGCGTAGGAGCTCGGCAGCGGGGGGGTCCAGTCAATGAGCAGTTCTTC. Residues: CASSVGARQRGGPVNEQFF.

This clone has only a few counts. The chain employs TRBV13 and TRBJ2-5, with 9 bases aligning to TRBD2. The CDR3 runs to 17 residues. With 1 base clipped from V and 3 bases from J, the junction kept 9 bases outside the gene matches. Germline V gene lookup returns CDR1 PRHDT and CDR2 FYEKMQ (reference sequence). The chain's CDR3 is CASSLAALLAGEETQYF. CDR3 nucleotides: TGTGCCAGCAGCTTAGCCGCCCTTTTAGCGGGGGAAGAGACCCAGTACTTC.

The genes are TRBV4-1 and TRBJ1-2; D gene uncertain. The CDR3 sequence is 15 residues long. CDR1 and CDR2 from the germline V gene are MGHRA and YSYEKL. Trimming took 1 base from V and 0 from J, leaving 9 bases between them. CDR3 DNA: TGCGCCAGCAGCCAAGCAGGCGGCACTAACTATGGCTACACCTTC. Translating gives CASSQAGGTNYGYTF.

The chain is built from TRBV2 and TRBJ2-7; the D is unclear. V dropped 6 bases and J dropped 4 bases, with 13 bases sitting between them. The CDR3 contains 13 residues. Germline-derived CDR1 and CDR2 are SNHLY and FYNNEI. The CDR3 DNA sequence: TGTGCCAGCAGCGAGAACAGCCCTTACGAGCAGTACTTC. Amino acids: CASSENSPYEQYF. The variable domain in full, with the rest retrieved from reference TRBV2 and TRBJ2-7, is EPEVTQTPSHQVTQMGQEVILRCVPISNHLYFYWYRQILGQKVEFLVSFYNNEISEKSEIFDDQFSVERPDGSNFTLKIRSTKLEDSAMYFCASSENSPYEQYFGPGTRLTVT.

CDR3 in DNA: TGTGCCAGCAGCTTAAGTGCAGGAAAACCTGAAGCTTTCTTT. Protein sequence: CASSLSAGKPEAFF. The rearrangement uses TRBV7-9 and TRBJ1-1, with unresolved D. Germline V gene sequence: CDR1 SEHNR, CDR2 FQNEAQ (reference sequence). This CDR3 is built from 14 residues. Deletions cut 2 bases from V and 6 bases from J, with 13 bases between.

The rearrangement uses TRBV10-3 and TRBJ2-1; perhaps TRBD1 as D (6 bases). Deletions cut 10 bases from V and 2 bases from J, with 12 bases between. CDR1 and CDR2 (germline): ENHRY, SYGVKD. This CDR3 is 13 amino acids long. The chain's CDR3 is CATGTGTYNEQFF. CDR3 DNA: TGTGCCACGGGAACAGGGACCTACAATGAGCAGTTCTTC.

By share, this clone counts as medium-sized. The chain combines TRBV7-2 with TRBJ2-1; no clear D gene. Trimming removed 1 base at V and 6 bases at J, with 10 bases between. Germline CDR1 SGHTA, CDR2 FQGNSA. CDR3 length: 14 amino acids. Here the CDR3 DNA reads TGTGCCAGCAGCTTAGAAAAGTTGGGCAATGAGCAGTTCTTC. It translates to CASSLEKLGNEQFF.

V is TRBV11-3 and J is TRBJ1-1, with a tentative D call TRBD1 (6 bases). Trimming removed 2 bases at V and 0 bases at J, with 10 bases between. Per the germline V gene, CDR1 is SGHNT and CDR2 is YENEEA. The CDR3 is 15 amino acids. CDR3 loop: CASSLLGAMNTEAFF. DNA of the CDR3: TGTGCCAGCAGCTTATTGGGGGCCATGAACACTGAAGCTTTCTTT.

This chain connects TRBV2 to TRBJ1-2; D is perhaps TRBD1 (6 bases). CDR1 and CDR2 (germline): SNHLY, FYNNEI. V was shortened by 3 bases and J by 6 bases, with 17 bases between the two germline ends. CDR3 length: 15 amino acids. In DNA, the CDR3 is TGTGCCAGCAGTGACCGGGACATGTGGGTGAATGGCTACACCTTC. Translating it yields CASSDRDMWVNGYTF. Based on the CDR3 plus reference TRBV2 and TRBJ1-2, the full variable domain is EPEVTQTPSHQVTQMGQEVILRCVPISNHLYFYWYRQILGQKVEFLVSFYNNEISEKSEIFDDQFSVERPDGSNFTLKIRSTKLEDSAMYFCASSDRDMWVNGYTFGSGTRLTVV.

This clone was seen a handful of times. The chain uses TRBV20-1 and TRBJ1-2; 7 nucleotides agree with TRBD1. The V and J ends lost 2 bases and 8 bases, in that order; junction bases with no gene match: 2. The CDR3 length is 11 residues. The germline V gene has CDR1 DFQATT and CDR2 SNEGSKA (reference sequence). The CDR3 DNA follows: TGCAGTGCTAGAAAACAGGGGGGCTACACCTTC. Protein product: CSARKQGGYTF.

This chain connects TRBV19 to TRBJ2-7; 10 bases align to TRBD2. V lost 0 bases to trimming and J lost 2 bases; unmatched junction nucleotides: 1. Per the germline V gene, CDR1 is LNHDA and CDR2 is SQIVND (reference sequence). This CDR3 contains 15 residues. The CDR3 bases are TGTGCCAGTAGTATAGAAAGCGGGGGGGCCTACGAGCAGTACTTC. It codes for CASSIESGGAYEQYF. Full variable domain (missing parts from reference TRBV19 and TRBJ2-7): DGGITQSPKYLFRKEGQNVTLSCEQNLNHDAMYWYRQDPGQGLRLIYYSQIVNDFQKGDIAEGYSVSREKKESFPLTVTSAQKNPTAFYLCASSIESGGAYEQYFGPGTRLTVT.

V and J are TRBV19 and TRBJ1-1; possible D gene TRBD1, 5 bases. Per germline, CDR1 LNHDA and CDR2 SQIVND (reference sequence). The CDR3 is 13 amino acids. Trimming cost V 6 bases and J 4 bases, with 12 bases left between them. CDR3 DNA: TGTGCCAGTAGGGGGGTCGGGCTCACTGAAGCTTTCTTT. It encodes CASRGVGLTEAFF.